The T cell receptor (beta chain) described here comes from a study of cytomegalovirus exposure and HLA in healthy donors. About the study: Genotyping of more than 300 donors showed that over 80% belonged to the Caucasian-associated ancestry cluster.

Details on this clone: Its antigen is still unknown. One end of the junction varies from germline; a read error may be responsible.

Germline loops: CDR1 SGHRS, CDR2 YFSETQ. This CDR3 contains 14 residues. PCR primers comprised 60 Vbeta and 13 Jbeta primers. TCRdb's table, derived via immunoSEQ multiplex PCR, lists solely in-frame clones and lacks some. The profile shows more than 130,000 clones, around 81% of them singletons. Overall study results and limits: TRBV6-2, TRBV6-3 and some other V segments were excluded as indistinguishable. A later analysis showed TCR association rates differing by HLA locus, peaking at DRB1 and lowest at HLA-C. CMV serostatus alone was available as immune exposure information.

Sequenced sample: PBMCs. The TCR was taken from a man in his forties in good health and CMV-seropositive. This chain links TRBV5-1 with TRBJ1-1, with D possibly being TRBD1 (6 bases). CDR3 in DNA: TGCGCCAGCAGCGTGGGACAAGTGAACACTGACGCTTTCTTT. Its protein is CASSVGQVNTDAFF.